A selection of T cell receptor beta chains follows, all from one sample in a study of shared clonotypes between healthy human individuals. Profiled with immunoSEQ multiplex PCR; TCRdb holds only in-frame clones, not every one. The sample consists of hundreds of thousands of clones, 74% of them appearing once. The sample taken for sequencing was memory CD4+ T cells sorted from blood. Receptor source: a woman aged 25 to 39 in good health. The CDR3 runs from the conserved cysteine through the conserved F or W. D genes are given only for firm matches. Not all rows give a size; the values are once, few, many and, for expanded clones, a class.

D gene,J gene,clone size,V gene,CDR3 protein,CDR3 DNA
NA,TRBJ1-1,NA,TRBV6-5,CASSPEGFGTEAFF,TGTGCCAGCAGCCCCGAGGGATTTGGCACTGAAGCTTTCTTT
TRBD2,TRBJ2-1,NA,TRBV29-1,CSVGRTSDNEQFF,TGCAGCGTTGGAAGAACTAGCGACAATGAGCAGTTCTTC
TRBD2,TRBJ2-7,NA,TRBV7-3,CASSSPLGSGSSYEQYF,TGTGCCAGCAGCTCTCCCCTTGGTAGCGGGAGCTCCTACGAGCAGTACTTC
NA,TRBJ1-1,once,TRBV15,CATSRDTLVTEAFF,TGTGCCACCAGCAGAGACACCTTAGTCACTGAAGCTTTCTTT
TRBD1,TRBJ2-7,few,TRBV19,CASSRDRGLSDEQYF,TGTGCCAGTAGTAGGGACAGGGGGCTGTCGGACGAGCAGTACTTC
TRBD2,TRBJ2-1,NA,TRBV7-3,CASSPVGGSSYNEQFF,TGTGCCAGCAGCCCCGTGGGGGGGTCCTCCTACAATGAGCAGTTCTTC
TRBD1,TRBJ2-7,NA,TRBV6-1,CASHHRGTNYEQYF,TGTGCCAGCCACCACAGGGGTACAAATTACGAGCAGTACTTC
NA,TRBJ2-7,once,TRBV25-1,CASSSQTYEQYF,TGTGCCAGCAGTTCGCAGACCTACGAGCAGTACTTC
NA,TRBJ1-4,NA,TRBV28,CASSSGKNEKLFF,TGTGCCAGCAGTTCGGGAAAGAATGAAAAACTGTTTTTT
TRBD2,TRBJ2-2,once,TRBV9,CASSVGGGITGELFF,TGTGCCAGCAGCGTTGGGGGAGGGATCACCGGGGAGCTGTTTTTT
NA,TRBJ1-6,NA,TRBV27,CASRRGGSSSPLHF,TGTGCCAGCAGAAGGGGGGGAAGTAGTTCACCCCTCCACTTT
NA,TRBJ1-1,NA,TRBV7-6,CASSSTGETEAFF,TGTGCCAGCAGCTCGACAGGAGAGACTGAAGCTTTCTTT
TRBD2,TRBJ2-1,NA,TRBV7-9,CASSSTSGSVDYYNEQFF,TGTGCCAGCAGCTCGACTAGCGGGAGCGTGGACTACTACAATGAGCAGTTCTTC
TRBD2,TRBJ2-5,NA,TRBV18,CASSPPRTSGSSETQYF,TGTGCCAGCTCACCACCACGGACTAGCGGGAGTTCGGAGACCCAGTACTTC
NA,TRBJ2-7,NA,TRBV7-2,CASSSATRGDEQYF,TGTGCCAGCAGCTCTGCGACCAGGGGGGACGAGCAGTACTTC
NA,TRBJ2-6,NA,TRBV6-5,CASSSGTAGANVLTF,TGTGCCAGCAGTTCCGGGACTGCTGGGGCCAACGTCCTGACTTTC
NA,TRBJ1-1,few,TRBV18,CASSLNGMNTEAFF,TGTGCCAGCTCACTAAACGGAATGAACACTGAAGCTTTCTTT
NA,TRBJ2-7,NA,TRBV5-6,CASSSIPGDEQYF,TGTGCCAGCAGCTCGATCCCCGGGGACGAGCAGTACTTC
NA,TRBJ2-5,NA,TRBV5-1,CASSPGQPGGETQYF,TGCGCCAGCAGCCCCGGACAGCCCGGGGGAGAGACCCAGTACTTC
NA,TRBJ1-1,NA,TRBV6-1,CASRVTANTEAFF,TGTGCCAGCAGAGTGACAGCGAACACTGAAGCTTTCTTT
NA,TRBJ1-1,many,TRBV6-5,CASSYEGLTEAFF,TGTGCCAGCAGTTACGAGGGATTAACTGAAGCTTTCTTT
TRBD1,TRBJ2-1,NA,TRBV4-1,CASRVSQGQGTHNEQFF,TGCGCCAGCAGGGTAAGTCAGGGACAGGGGACCCACAATGAGCAGTTCTTC
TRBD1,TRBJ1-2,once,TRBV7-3,CASSLNRGIFFTF,TGTGCCAGCAGCTTAAACAGGGGGATATTTTTCACCTTC
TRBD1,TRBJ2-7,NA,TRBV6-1,CASSDDGTGSYEQYF,TGTGCCAGCAGTGATGACGGGACAGGGTCCTACGAGCAGTACTTC
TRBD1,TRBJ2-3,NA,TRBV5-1,CASSLGTELNTQYF,TGCGCCAGCTCCCTCGGGACAGAGCTGAATACGCAGTATTTT
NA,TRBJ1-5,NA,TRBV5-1,CASSPEGGASNQPQHF,TGCGCCAGCAGCCCGGAGGGGGGGGCCAGCAATCAGCCCCAGCATTTT
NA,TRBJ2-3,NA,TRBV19,CASSLLAQGTDTQYF,TGTGCCAGTAGTCTACTCGCCCAGGGAACAGATACGCAGTATTTT
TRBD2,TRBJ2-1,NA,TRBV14,CASSQLTSVDNEQFF,TGTGCCAGCAGCCAACTGACTAGCGTAGACAATGAGCAGTTCTTC
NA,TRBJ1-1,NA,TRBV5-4,CASSPGGGADTEAFF,TGTGCCAGCAGCCCGGGAGGGGGGGCTGACACTGAAGCTTTCTTT
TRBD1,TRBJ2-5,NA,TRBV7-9,CASSLSPGQGEETQYF,TGTGCCAGCAGCTTAAGCCCGGGACAGGGGGAAGAGACCCAGTACTTC
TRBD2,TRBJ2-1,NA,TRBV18,CASSPPRLAGGWSSYNEQFF,TGTGCCAGCTCACCACCGCGTCTAGCGGGAGGCTGGAGCTCCTACAATGAGCAGTTCTTC
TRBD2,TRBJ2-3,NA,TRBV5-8,CASSLGTSGTTDTQYF,TGTGCCAGCAGCTTGGGGACTAGCGGCACCACAGATACGCAGTATTTT
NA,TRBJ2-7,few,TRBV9,CAGKRSTYEQYF,TGTGCCGGCAAGCGGAGTACCTACGAGCAGTACTTC
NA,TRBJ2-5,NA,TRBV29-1,CSLRDGRETQYF,TGCAGCCTTCGGGACGGAAGAGAGACCCAGTACTTC
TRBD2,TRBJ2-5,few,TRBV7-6,CASSLIAGIQETQYF,TGTGCCAGCAGCTTAATAGCGGGGATCCAAGAGACCCAGTACTTC
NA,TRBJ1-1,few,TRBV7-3,CASSSGVNTEAFF,TGTGCCAGCAGCTCAGGGGTCAACACTGAAGCTTTCTTT
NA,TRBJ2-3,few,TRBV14,CASSPDEFAQYF,TGTGCCAGCAGCCCTGATGAGTTTGCGCAGTATTTT
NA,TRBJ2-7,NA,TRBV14,CASSQSGREQYF,TGTGCCAGCAGCCAGTCTGGCAGGGAGCAGTACTTC
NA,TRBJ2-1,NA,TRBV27,CASSLEGQSYNEQFF,TGTGCCAGCAGTTTGGAGGGACAGTCCTACAATGAGCAGTTCTTC
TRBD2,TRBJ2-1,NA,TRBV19,CASSGRGAEFF,TGTGCCAGTAGTGGGCGGGGGGCCGAGTTCTTC